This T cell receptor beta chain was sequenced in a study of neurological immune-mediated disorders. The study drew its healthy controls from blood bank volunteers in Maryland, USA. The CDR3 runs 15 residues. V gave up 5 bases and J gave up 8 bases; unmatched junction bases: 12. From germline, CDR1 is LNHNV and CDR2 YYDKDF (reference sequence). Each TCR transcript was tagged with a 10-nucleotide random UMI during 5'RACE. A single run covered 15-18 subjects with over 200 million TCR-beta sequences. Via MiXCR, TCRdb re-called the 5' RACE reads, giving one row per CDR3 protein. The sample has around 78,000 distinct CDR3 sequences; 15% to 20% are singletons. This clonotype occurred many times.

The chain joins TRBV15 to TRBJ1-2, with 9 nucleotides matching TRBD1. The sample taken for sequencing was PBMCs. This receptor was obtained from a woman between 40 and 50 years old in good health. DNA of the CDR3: TGTGCCACCAGCCTGGGTTACAGGGGGCCGCGAGGCTACACCTTC. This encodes CATSLGYRGPRGYTF.